This T cell receptor (beta chain) was identified in a study of T cells in Graves' hyperthyroidism and ophthalmopathy (dated by TCRdb to 2018 to 2020). About the investigation overall: Peripheral blood was sampled at the time of initial diagnosis, prior to any treatment. TCR Vbeta CDR3 sequencing of around 130 peripheral blood samples (around 45 ophthalmopathy, 75 to 85 hyperthyroidism and some 17 progressor patients) is reported in the paper. After sampling, hyperthyroidism patients received methimazole starting at 30 mg daily, and ophthalmopathy patients received high-dose intravenous methylprednisolone. The 95 to 100 discovery patients were divided at random into training and test sets in a 7:3 ratio. To identify distinguishing TCR V-J signatures, a discovery cohort of around 100 patients was used, comprising 43 with Graves' ophthalmopathy and approximately 57 with stable Graves' hyperthyroidism. An independent validation cohort of fewer than 20 hyperthyroidism patients and about 15 patients who later progressed to ophthalmopathy tested prospective prediction of ophthalmopathy. In roughly six Graves' hyperthyroidism patients, the study also compared T-cell repertoires from thyroid tissue with T-cell repertoires from blood. General findings and caveats noted by the study authors: A 13 V-J signature model separated ophthalmopathy from stable hyperthyroidism, with over 85% sensitivity and roughly 82% specificity in cross-validation and 80%/75% in testing. Most expanded thyroid clonotypes (frequency above 0.001) were also found in blood, which suggests that blood repertoires may mirror thyroid immune responses. During validation, the model predicted progression to ophthalmopathy a median of about 5.9 months ahead of onset, with just under 71% sensitivity and about 75% specificity. Sample size was not statistically predetermined, and investigators were not blinded to group allocation.

A patient counted as having stable Graves' hyperthyroidism if no progression to ophthalmopathy occurred over 18 months of follow-up. Hyperthyroidism patients were newly diagnosed, had a disease duration of under 2 months, and were aged 18 to 65 years. Any patient with an uncontrolled infection, another autoimmune disease, pregnancy or lactation was excluded. Diagnoses were based on clinical symptoms, serum thyroxine and TRAb, thyroid ultrasound and orbital computed tomography. PBMCs were isolated from 7.5 to 10 ml of fresh peripheral blood by Ficoll-Paque density gradient centrifugation. Total RNA was extracted with Trizol reagent, and quality was checked on an Agilent 2100 Bioanalyzer. V is reduced by 9 bases and J by 7 bases, leaving a spacing of 2 bases between them. CDR1 KGHDR and CDR2 SFDVKD were looked up in the germline V gene. From the cysteine through the phenylalanine, the CDR3 covers 9 amino acids. The sequence is cut down to CDR3 DNA, 27 bases in frame from base 1.

TCR beta CDR3 regions were amplified from RNA transcripts. The first round of RT-PCR for the TCR CDR3 was performed with the HTBI primer set and the Qiagen OneStep RT-PCR kit. Libraries were constructed in a second round of multiplex PCR, after which size selection and purification were performed. Paired-end sequencing of the libraries was performed with 100 bp reads on an Illumina HiSeq2000. As for the original processing: SOAPnuke was used to process the raw data, with reads discarded if the reads contained adapters or uncalled bases, had a mean Phred below 15, or lacked an exact constant-primer or identifier match. COPE v1.2.5 was used to merge high-quality paired reads, and clonotypes were defined as unique nucleotide sequences. MiTCR v1.1 was used to align the clonotypes against IMGT TRBV, TRBD and TRBJ reference segments. Analysis was restricted to V-J combinations with a frequency above 0.0001, which covered 98% to 99.2% of repertoires. The TCS score was defined as the ratio of F50 (clonal expansion) to E x V (chaos), calculated using BLOSUM62-based TCRdist between CDR3 peptides within each V-J. Welch's t-statistics and random forest reduced roughly 500 V-J features to about 12, which were used in a naive Bayes classifier (R e1071). The Morisita-Horn index was used to measure how similar the thyroid and blood repertoires were. TCRdb reworked the public reads: Q25 trimming with fastp, MiXCR clone assembly, productive beta chains retained. Rows with one shared CDR3 protein collapse into an entry with the most common genes and DNA. The authors' filters were not applied to this entry. The sample contains 800,000 or so distinct CDR3 sequences, about 38% of them found a single time. Of the sample, around 10% is held by the ten largest clones.

In regard to this clonotype: Its antigen is still unknown. Qualities for individual bases were not recorded, and no much larger clone is one base off.

This clonotype was obtained from a man between 18 and 35 years old with Graves' hyperthyroidism. The V and J genes are TRBV24-1 and TRBJ2-2; no D gene can be assigned with confidence. The sequenced material came from blood. The DNA sequence is TGTGCCACCGTCGGGGAGCTGTTTTTT. Its protein product is CATVGELFF.